One and the same sample provided the 9 T cell receptor beta chains below, sequenced in a study of monozygotic twins with inflammatory bowel disease. Reanalyzing the 5' RACE reads, TCRdb keeps one entry per CDR3 protein, without DNA. This listing includes some 170,000 distinct CDR3 sequences. The specimen was blood. The receptors were gathered from a human donor with ulcerative colitis or Crohn's disease, or a healthy co-twin of an affected twin (not recorded which).

V usage is TRBV5-4 and J usage is TRBJ1-1; TCRdb's assignment of TRBD1 cannot be checked, as there is no DNA. The CDR3 spans 15 residues. From germline, CDR1 is SGHNT and CDR2 YYREEE (reference sequence). This CDR3 is CASSLTGTGGTEAFF.

This rearrangement joins TRBV20-1 to TRBJ2-3; TCRdb's D call, TRBD2, is unchecked because there is no DNA. The CDR3 totals 15 residues. Germline CDR1 DFQATT, CDR2 SNEGSKA (reference sequence). CDR3: CSAPGLRVHTDTQYF.

The chain has TRBV7-2 and TRBJ1-5. Germline loops: CDR1 SGHTA, CDR2 FQGNSA. This CDR3 is 13 amino acids long. This CDR3 reads CASSLGVNQPQHF.

This chain links TRBV27 with TRBJ2-5; TCRdb lists TRBD2, though no DNA is available to test this call. The V gene's germline CDR1 is MNHEY and CDR2 SMNVEV (reference sequence). The CDR3 length is 15 residues. The chain's CDR3 is CASSPEAGGAETQYF.

The chain has TRBV29-1 and TRBJ2-7; the TCRdb call, TRBD2, lacks DNA for checking. The CDR3 contains 15 residues. The germline gives CDR1 SQVTM, CDR2 ANQGSEA. CDR3 loop: CSVGPRLAGFYERYF.

This chain links TRBV12-3 or TRBV12-4 with TRBJ2-2; TCRdb calls TRBD1, which cannot be checked without DNA. CDR3 length: 14 amino acids. CDR3 sequence: CASSLSGGFGELFF.

V gene TRBV20-1 combines with J gene TRBJ1-2; TCRdb lists TRBD1, though no DNA is available to test this call. The CDR3 runs to 13 residues. From germline, CDR1 is DFQATT and CDR2 SNEGSKA (reference sequence). The CDR3 loop reads CSAPPPVGYGYTF.

The genes are TRBV10-3 and TRBJ2-1; the TRBD1 assignment by TCRdb is unverifiable without DNA. The V gene's germline CDR1 is ENHRY and CDR2 SYGVKD. This CDR3 spans 14 amino acids. The CDR3 here is CAISRQGQSNEQFF.

The chain links TRBV3-1 to TRBJ2-1; TCRdb's D gene call, TRBD2, goes unchecked for lack of DNA. The CDR3 runs to 15 residues. CDR1 and CDR2 from the germline V gene are LGHDT and YNNKEL (reference sequence). This CDR3 reads CASSPTSGGENEQFF.